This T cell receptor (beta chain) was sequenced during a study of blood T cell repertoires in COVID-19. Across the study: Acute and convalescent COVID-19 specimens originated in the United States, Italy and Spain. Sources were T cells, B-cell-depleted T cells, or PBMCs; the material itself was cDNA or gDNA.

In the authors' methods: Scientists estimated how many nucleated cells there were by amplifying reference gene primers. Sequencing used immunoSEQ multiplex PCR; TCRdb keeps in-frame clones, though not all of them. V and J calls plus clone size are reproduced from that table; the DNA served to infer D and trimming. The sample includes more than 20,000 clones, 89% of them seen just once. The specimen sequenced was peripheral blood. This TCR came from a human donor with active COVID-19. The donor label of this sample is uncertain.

CDR3 sequence reads: CASSTRQGSKEDTQYF. The CDR3 DNA follows: TGTGCCAGCAGCACGCGACAGGGCTCCAAAGAGGATACGCAGTATTTT. J is TRBJ2-3 and V is TRBV21-1; the table's D call, TRBD1, has no DNA check behind it. TRBV21-1 is shown as a pseudogene. The length of the CDR3 is 16 residues.